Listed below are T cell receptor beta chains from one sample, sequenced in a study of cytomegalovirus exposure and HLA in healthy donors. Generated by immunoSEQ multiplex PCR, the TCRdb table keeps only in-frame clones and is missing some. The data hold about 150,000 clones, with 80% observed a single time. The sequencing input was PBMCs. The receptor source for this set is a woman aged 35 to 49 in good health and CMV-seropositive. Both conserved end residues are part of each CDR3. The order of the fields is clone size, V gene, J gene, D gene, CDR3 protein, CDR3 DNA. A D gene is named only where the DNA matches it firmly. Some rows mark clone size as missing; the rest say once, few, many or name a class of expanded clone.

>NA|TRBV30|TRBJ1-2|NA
CAWSVYRAGSNYGYTF
TGTGCCTGGAGTGTATATCGGGCGGGTTCCAACTATGGCTACACCTTC
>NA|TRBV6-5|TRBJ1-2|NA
CASSYDRQDGYTF
TGTGCCAGCAGTTACGACAGGCAGGATGGCTACACCTTC
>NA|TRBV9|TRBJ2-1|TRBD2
CASSATSGSANEQFF
TGTGCCAGCAGCGCCACTAGCGGGAGTGCCAATGAGCAGTTCTTC
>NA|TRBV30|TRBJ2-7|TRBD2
CAWRKAGGLGEQYF
TGTGCCTGGCGTAAGGCGGGAGGTTTAGGCGAGCAGTACTTC
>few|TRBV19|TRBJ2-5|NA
CASSRQVGGTQYF
TGTGCCAGTAGTAGACAGGTTGGCGGGACCCAGTACTTC
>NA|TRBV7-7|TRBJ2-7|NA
CASSASPGGEQYF
TGTGCCAGCAGCGCCTCCCCAGGCGGGGAGCAGTACTTC
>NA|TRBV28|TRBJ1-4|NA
CASSFDLREKLFF
TGTGCCAGCAGTTTCGATCTACGGGAAAAACTGTTTTTT
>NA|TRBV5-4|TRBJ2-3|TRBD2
CASSLAAGVENTQYF
TGTGCCAGCAGCTTGGCTGCGGGAGTGGAAAATACGCAGTATTTT
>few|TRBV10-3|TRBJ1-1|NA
CAISETGPNTEAFF
TGTGCCATCAGTGAGACAGGGCCGAACACTGAAGCTTTCTTT
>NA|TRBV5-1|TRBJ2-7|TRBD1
CASSSTQGAREQYF
TGCGCCAGCAGCTCGACACAGGGGGCCCGCGAGCAGTACTTC
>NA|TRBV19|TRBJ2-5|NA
CASRNTGTVNQYF
TGTGCCAGTAGAAACACCGGGACTGTAAACCAGTACTTC
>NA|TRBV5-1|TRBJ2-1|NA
CASSLEAADNEQFF
TGCGCCAGCAGCTTGGAAGCGGCAGACAATGAGCAGTTCTTC
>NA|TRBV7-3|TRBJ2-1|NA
CASSLTGEQFF
TGTGCCAGCAGCTTAACCGGTGAGCAGTTCTTC
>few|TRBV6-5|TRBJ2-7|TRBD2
CASSYSRTSGSYEQYF
TGTGCCAGCAGTTACTCGAGGACTAGCGGGAGCTACGAGCAGTACTTC
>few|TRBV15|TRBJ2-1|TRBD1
CATSRTGGGHNEQFF
TGTGCCACCAGCAGGACAGGGGGGGGCCACAATGAGCAGTTCTTC
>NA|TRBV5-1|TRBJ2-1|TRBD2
CASSSGLAGVREQFF
TGCGCCAGCAGCTCGGGACTAGCGGGAGTCAGGGAGCAGTTCTTC
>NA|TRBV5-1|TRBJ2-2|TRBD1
CASSPSTGGTGELFF
TGCGCCAGCAGCCCCTCGACAGGGGGCACCGGGGAGCTGTTTTTT
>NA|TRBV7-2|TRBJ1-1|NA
CASSLAPVSNTEAFF
TGTGCCAGCAGCTTAGCGCCAGTCTCGAACACTGAAGCTTTCTTT
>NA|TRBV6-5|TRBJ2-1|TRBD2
CASGGLAGSYNEQFF
TGTGCCAGCGGAGGGTTAGCGGGGTCCTACAATGAGCAGTTCTTC
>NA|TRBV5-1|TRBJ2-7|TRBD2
CASSWTSGIPYEQYF
TGCGCCAGCAGCTGGACTAGCGGGATTCCCTACGAGCAGTACTTC
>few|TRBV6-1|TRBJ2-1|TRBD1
CASSGQGSRNEQFF
TGTGCCAGCAGTGGACAGGGGAGTCGCAATGAGCAGTTCTTC
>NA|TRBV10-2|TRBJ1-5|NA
CASSESGNQPQHF
TGCGCCAGCAGTGAGTCCGGGAATCAGCCCCAGCATTTT
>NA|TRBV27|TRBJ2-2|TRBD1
CASSLSMTGGLTGELFF
TGTGCCAGCAGTTTATCGATGACAGGGGGTCTGACCGGGGAGCTGTTTTTT
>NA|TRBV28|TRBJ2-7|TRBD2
CASSLGSLAGPREQYF
TGTGCCAGCAGTTTAGGCTCACTAGCGGGCCCTCGCGAGCAGTACTTC
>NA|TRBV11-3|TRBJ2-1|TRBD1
CASSLGDSVHNEQFF
TGTGCCAGCAGCTTAGGGGACAGCGTCCACAATGAGCAGTTCTTC
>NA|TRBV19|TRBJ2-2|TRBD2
CASSGGAGELFF
TGTGCCAGTAGTGGGGGGGCCGGGGAGCTGTTTTTT
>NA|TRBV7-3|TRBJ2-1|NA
CASSLSLYNEQFF
TGTGCCAGCAGCTTAAGTCTATACAATGAGCAGTTCTTC
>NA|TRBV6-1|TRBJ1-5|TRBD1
CASTGTGYDQPQHF
TGTGCCAGCACGGGGACAGGGTATGATCAGCCCCAGCATTTT
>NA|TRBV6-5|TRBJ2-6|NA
CASRLQIPGANVPTF
TGTGCCAGCAGACTACAAATCCCTGGGGCCAACGTCCCGACTTTC
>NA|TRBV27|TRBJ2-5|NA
CASSTSGETQYF
TGTGCCAGCAGTACCTCAGGGGAGACCCAGTACTTC
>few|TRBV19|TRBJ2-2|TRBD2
CASTKGLAGLTNTGELFF
TGTGCCAGTACTAAGGGACTAGCGGGCCTGACGAACACCGGGGAGCTGTTTTTT
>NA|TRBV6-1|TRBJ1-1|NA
CASSERGVGTEAFF
TGTGCCAGCAGTGAAAGGGGTGTAGGCACTGAAGCTTTCTTT
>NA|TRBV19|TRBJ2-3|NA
CASSPDALIGGLRTTQYF
TGTGCCAGTAGTCCCGACGCTTTAATTGGAGGACTTAGGACTACGCAGTATTTT
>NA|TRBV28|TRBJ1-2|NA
CASSLEDIFNYGYTF
TGTGCCAGCAGTTTGGAGGATATTTTTAACTATGGCTACACCTTC
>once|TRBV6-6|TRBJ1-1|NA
CASTGSAGRNTEAFF
TGTGCCAGCACGGGGTCGGCAGGCAGGAACACTGAAGCTTTCTTT
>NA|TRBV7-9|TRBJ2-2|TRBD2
CASSPRTSNTGELFF
TGTGCCAGCAGCCCCAGGACTAGCAACACCGGGGAGCTGTTTTTT
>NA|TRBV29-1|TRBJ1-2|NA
CSVALGAGWHYGYTF
TGCAGCGTCGCCCTGGGGGCAGGGTGGCACTATGGCTACACCTTC
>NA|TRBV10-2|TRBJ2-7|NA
CASSELGQGSGEQYF
TGCGCCAGCTCTGAGCTAGGGCAGGGTTCGGGCGAGCAGTACTTC
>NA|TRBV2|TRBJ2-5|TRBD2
CASRGRVETQYF
TGTGCCAGCCGAGGGAGGGTTGAGACCCAGTACTTC
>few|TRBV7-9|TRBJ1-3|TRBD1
CASSPGTGPGNTIYF
TGTGCCAGCAGTCCAGGGACAGGGCCTGGAAACACCATATATTTT
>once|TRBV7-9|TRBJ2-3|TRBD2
CASSPGTRGGSTDTQYF
TGTGCCAGCAGTCCCGGGACTAGGGGTGGATCCACAGATACGCAGTATTTT
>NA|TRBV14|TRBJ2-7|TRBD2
CASSQDRGLPTYEQYF
TGTGCCAGCAGCCAAGACCGGGGACTACCAACCTACGAGCAGTACTTC
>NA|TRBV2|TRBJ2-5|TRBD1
CASSLGQTLQETQYF
TGTGCCAGCAGTTTGGGACAGACCCTACAAGAGACCCAGTACTTC
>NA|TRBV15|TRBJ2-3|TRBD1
CATSTGTGGSTDTQYF
TGTGCCACCAGCACAGGGACAGGGGGTAGCACAGATACGCAGTATTTT
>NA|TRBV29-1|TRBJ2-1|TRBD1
CSVGGPGQGTTNEQFF
TGCAGCGTTGGAGGCCCGGGACAGGGGACTACCAATGAGCAGTTCTTC
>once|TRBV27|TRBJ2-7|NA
CASSLRGRYEQYF
TGTGCCAGCAGTTTACGAGGGAGGTACGAGCAGTACTTC